A single TCR beta chain is shown here with its context. This clonotype showed up just a few times. Its antigen target is currently unknown. No base quality information exists; no much larger clone differs at one position. These data come from a study of T cells in Graves' hyperthyroidism and ophthalmopathy (dated by TCRdb to the late 2010s). Turning to the overall study: Peripheral blood was sampled at the time of initial diagnosis, prior to any treatment. The study also compared thyroid tissue and blood T-cell repertoires from more than five Graves' hyperthyroidism patients. After sampling, hyperthyroidism patients received methimazole starting at 30 mg daily, and ophthalmopathy patients received high-dose intravenous methylprednisolone. The paper reports TCR Vbeta CDR3 sequencing of roughly 140 peripheral blood samples: 43 ophthalmopathy, under 80 hyperthyroidism and approximately 17 progressor patients. For training and testing, the 100 or so patients in the discovery cohort were randomly divided in a 7:3 ratio. Whether ophthalmopathy could be predicted prospectively was tested in an independent validation cohort made up of roughly 19 hyperthyroidism patients plus 17 patients who later progressed to ophthalmopathy. TCR V-J signatures able to tell the groups apart were searched for in a discovery cohort of 95 to 100 patients, of whom 43 had Graves' ophthalmopathy and roughly 57 had stable Graves' hyperthyroidism.

There are 14 amino acids in the CDR3, from cysteine to phenylalanine inclusive. The retained sequence is limited to the CDR3, 42 bases, with the frame set at the first base. As encoded in the germline V gene, CDR1 is SGHTA while CDR2 is FQGNSA. The trim is 3 bases for V and 0 bases for J, with a gap of 6 bases between the germline ends. The TCR beta CDR3 regions were amplified from the RNA transcripts. The TCR CDR3 was subjected to a first round of RT-PCR using the HTBI primer set and the Qiagen OneStep RT-PCR kit. A second multiplex PCR round built the libraries, followed by size selection and purification. The libraries were sequenced on an Illumina HiSeq2000 using paired-end 100 bp reads. In the paper's pipeline: SOAPnuke was used to process the raw data, removing reads that contained adapters or uncalled bases, had a mean Phred below 15, or lacked an exact match to the constant primer or identifier. COPE v1.2.5 was used to merge the high-quality paired reads, and each unique nucleotide sequence was defined as a clonotype. MiTCR v1.1 was used to align the clonotypes against IMGT TRBV, TRBD and TRBJ reference segments. The analysis included only V-J combinations with a frequency above 0.0001, which together covered 99% to 99.2% of the repertoires. A TCS score was defined as the ratio of F50 (clonal expansion) to E x V (chaos), with BLOSUM62-based TCRdist applied between CDR3 peptides within each V-J. Welch's t-statistics and random forest reduced several hundred V-J features to 13, which were used in a naive Bayes classifier (R e1071). TCRdb's own reprocessing of the public reads used fastp at Q25 and MiXCR and kept productive beta chains. A single entry per CDR3 protein holds the most common genes and DNA from its merged rows. The V and J calls reflect TCRdb's pipeline rather than the authors' work. Here the sample has some 770,000 distinct CDR3 sequences; about a sixth occur a single time. Approximately 8.4% of the sample is taken by the ten largest.

Study-wide findings and limitations: A model built on a 13 V-J signature distinguished ophthalmopathy from stable hyperthyroidism, reaching 87.88% sensitivity and about 81% specificity in cross-validation and 80%/75% in testing. Sample size was not statistically predetermined, and investigators were not blinded to group allocation. In validation, the model predicted progression to ophthalmopathy a median of about 6 months before onset, with about 70% sensitivity and roughly 77% specificity. Blood samples also contained most of the expanded thyroid clonotypes (frequency above 0.001), which suggests that blood repertoires may reflect thyroid immune responses.

Stable Graves' hyperthyroidism was defined as the absence of progression to ophthalmopathy over 18 months of follow-up. Hyperthyroidism patients were newly diagnosed, had a disease duration of under 2 months, and were aged 18 to 65 years. Patients with uncontrolled infections, other autoimmune diseases, pregnancy or lactation were excluded. Diagnoses relied on clinical symptoms, serum thyroxine and TRAb, thyroid ultrasound and orbital computed tomography. PBMCs were separated from roughly 10 ml of fresh peripheral blood using Ficoll-Paque density gradient centrifugation. Trizol reagent was used to extract total RNA, and RNA quality was then checked on an Agilent 2100 Bioanalyzer.

Sample: blood. This TCR was sampled from a man aged 18-30 years with Graves' hyperthyroidism. The chain uses TRBV7-2 and TRBJ1-3; confidence is insufficient to name the D gene. The CDR3 region has the sequence CASSFTLSGNTIYF. The DNA sequence reads TGTGCCAGCAGCTTCACACTCTCTGGAAACACCATATATTTT.